The source of this TCR beta chain is a study of early T cells in non-severe SARS-CoV-2 infection. Study findings and constraints: Matching against VDJdb likely underestimated virus-specific expansions, favoring anti-spike CD8.

One entry per CDR3 protein results from TCRdb running MiXCR on the 5' RACE reads. Here the sample spans roughly 29,000 distinct CDR3 sequences, roughly 5.7% being singletons. Details on this clonotype: Antigen: not known.

The CDR3 loop spans 15 amino acids. Germline V gives CDR1 LGHNA, CDR2 YSLEER. The V and J ends lost 4 bases and 7 bases, in that order; junction bases with no gene match: 8. The sequencing sample was made of whole blood. This receptor was identified in an adult who was a healthcare worker with PCR-confirmed SARS-CoV-2 infection or an uninfected control (not recorded which). This chain joins TRBV4-3 and TRBJ1-4; TRBD1 matches 8 bases. CDR3 DNA sequence: TGCGCCAGCAGCCCCAGGACAGGGAGTATTGAAAAACTGTTTTTT. Protein: CASSPRTGSIEKLFF.